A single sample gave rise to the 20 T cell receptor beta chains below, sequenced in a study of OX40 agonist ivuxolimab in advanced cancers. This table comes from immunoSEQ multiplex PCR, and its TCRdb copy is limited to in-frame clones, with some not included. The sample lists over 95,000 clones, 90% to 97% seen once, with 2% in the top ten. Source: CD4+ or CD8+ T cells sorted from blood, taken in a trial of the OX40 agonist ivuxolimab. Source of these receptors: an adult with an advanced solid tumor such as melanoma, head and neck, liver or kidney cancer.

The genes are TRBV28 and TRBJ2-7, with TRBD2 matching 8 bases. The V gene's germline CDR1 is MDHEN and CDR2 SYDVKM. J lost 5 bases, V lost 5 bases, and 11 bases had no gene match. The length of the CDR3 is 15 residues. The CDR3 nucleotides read TGTGCCAGCAGTGCCTCGCGGAGCGGGAGTAACGAGCAGTACTTC. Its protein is CASSASRSGSNEQYF.

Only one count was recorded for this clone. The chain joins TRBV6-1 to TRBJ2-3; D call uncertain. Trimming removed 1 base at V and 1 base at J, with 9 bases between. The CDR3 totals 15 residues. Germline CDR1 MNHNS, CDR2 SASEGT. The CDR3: CASSEGQARTDTQYF. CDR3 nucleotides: TGTGCCAGCAGTGAAGGGCAGGCGCGCACAGATACGCAGTATTTT.

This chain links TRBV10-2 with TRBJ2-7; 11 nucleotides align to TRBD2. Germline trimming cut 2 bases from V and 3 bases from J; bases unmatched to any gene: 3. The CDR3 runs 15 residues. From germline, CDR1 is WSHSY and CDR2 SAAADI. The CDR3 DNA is TGCGCCAGCAGTGAGCCGGGGACTAGCGGCTACGAGCAGTACTTC. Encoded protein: CASSEPGTSGYEQYF.

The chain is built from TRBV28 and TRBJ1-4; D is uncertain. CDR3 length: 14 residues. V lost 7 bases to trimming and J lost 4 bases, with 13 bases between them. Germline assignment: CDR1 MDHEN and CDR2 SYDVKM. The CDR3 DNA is TGTGCCAGCAAGAGCAGCGATCTTAATGAAAAACTGTTTTTT. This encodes CASKSSDLNEKLFF.

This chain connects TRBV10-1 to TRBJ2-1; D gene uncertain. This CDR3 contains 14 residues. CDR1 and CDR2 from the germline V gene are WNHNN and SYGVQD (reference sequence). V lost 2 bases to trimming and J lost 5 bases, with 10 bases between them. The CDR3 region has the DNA TGCGCCAGCAGTGAGAATGGGGTCGACAATGAGCAGTTCTTC. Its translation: CASSENGVDNEQFF.

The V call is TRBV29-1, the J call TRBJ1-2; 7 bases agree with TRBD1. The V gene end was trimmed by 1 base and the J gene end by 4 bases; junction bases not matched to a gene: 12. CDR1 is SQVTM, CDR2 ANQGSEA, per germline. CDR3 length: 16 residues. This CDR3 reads CSVEVVSGQVPYGYTF. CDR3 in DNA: TGCAGCGTTGAAGTAGTATCAGGACAGGTCCCCTATGGCTACACCTTC.

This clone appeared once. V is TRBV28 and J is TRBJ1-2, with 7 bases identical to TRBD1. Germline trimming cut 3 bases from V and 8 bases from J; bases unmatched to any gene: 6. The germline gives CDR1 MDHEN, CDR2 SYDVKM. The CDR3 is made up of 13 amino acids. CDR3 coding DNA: TGTGCCAGCAGTTTTCGACAGGGTTCAGGCTACACCTTC. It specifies CASSFRQGSGYTF.

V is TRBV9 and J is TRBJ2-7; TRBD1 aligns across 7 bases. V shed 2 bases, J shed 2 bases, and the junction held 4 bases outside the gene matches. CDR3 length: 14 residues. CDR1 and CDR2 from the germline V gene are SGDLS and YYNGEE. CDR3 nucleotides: TGTGCCAGCAGCGTCCGGGACAGTCCCTACGAGCAGTACTTC. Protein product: CASSVRDSPYEQYF.

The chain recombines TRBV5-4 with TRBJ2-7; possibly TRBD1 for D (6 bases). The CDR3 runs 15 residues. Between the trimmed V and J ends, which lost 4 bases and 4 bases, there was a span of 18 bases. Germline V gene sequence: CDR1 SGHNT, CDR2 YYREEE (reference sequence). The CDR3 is CASSPAAGTPYEQYF. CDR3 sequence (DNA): TGTGCCAGCAGCCCCGCTGCCGGGACACCATACGAGCAGTACTTC. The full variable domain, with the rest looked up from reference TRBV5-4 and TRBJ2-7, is ETGVTQSPTHLIKTRGQQVTLRCSSQSGHNTVSWYQQALGQGPQFIFQYYREEENGRGNFPPRFSGLQFPNYSSELNVNALELDDSALYLCASSPAAGTPYEQYFGPGTRLTVT.

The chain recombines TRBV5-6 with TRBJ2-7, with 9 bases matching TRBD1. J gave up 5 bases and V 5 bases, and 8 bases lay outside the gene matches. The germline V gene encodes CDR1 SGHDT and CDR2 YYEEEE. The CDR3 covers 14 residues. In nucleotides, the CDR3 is TGTGCCAGCAGTCCGACAGGGGGAATCCACGAGCAGTACTTC. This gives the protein CASSPTGGIHEQYF.

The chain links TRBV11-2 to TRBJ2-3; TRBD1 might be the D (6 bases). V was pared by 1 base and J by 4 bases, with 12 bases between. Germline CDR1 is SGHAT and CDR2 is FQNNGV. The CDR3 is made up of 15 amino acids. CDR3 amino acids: CASSLVRQGPDTQYF. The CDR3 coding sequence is TGTGCCAGCAGCTTAGTGCGGCAGGGGCCAGATACGCAGTATTTT.

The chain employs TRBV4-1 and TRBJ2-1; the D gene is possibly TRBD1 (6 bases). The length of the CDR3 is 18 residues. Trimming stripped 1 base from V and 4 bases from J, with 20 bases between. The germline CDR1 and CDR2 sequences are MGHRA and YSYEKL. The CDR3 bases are TGCGCCAGCAGCCAAGGTCCCGGGACAACCGTGGCGTACAATGAGCAGTTCTTC. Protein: CASSQGPGTTVAYNEQFF.

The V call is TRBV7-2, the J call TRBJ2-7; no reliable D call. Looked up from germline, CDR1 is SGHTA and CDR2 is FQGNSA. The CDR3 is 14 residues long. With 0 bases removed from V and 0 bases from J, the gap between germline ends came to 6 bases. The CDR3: CASSLAHFSYEQYF. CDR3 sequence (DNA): TGTGCCAGCAGCTTAGCTCACTTCTCCTACGAGCAGTACTTC.

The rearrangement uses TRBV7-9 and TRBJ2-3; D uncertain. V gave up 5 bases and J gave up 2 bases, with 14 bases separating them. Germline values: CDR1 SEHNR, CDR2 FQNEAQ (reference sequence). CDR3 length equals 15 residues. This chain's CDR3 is CASSTTAPPTDTQYF. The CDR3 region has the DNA TGTGCCAGCAGCACAACAGCTCCCCCCACAGATACGCAGTATTTT.

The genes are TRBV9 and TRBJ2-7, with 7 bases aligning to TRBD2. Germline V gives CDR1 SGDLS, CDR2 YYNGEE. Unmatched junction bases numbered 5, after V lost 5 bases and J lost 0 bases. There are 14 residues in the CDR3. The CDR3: CASSESGASYEQYF. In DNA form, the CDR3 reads TGTGCCAGCAGTGAGAGCGGGGCCTCCTACGAGCAGTACTTC.

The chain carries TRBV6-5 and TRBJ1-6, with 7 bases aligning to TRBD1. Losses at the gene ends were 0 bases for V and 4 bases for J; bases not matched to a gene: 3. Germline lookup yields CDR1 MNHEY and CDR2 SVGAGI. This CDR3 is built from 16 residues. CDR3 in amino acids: CASSYSAGGYNSPLHF. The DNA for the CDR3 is TGTGCCAGCAGTTACTCGGCAGGGGGGTATAATTCACCCCTCCACTTT.

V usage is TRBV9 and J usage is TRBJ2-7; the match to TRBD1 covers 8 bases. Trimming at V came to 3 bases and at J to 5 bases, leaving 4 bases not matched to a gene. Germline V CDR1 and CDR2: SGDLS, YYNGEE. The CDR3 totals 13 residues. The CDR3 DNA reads TGTGCCAGCAGCGCCGGACAGGGCAACGAGCAGTACTTC. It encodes CASSAGQGNEQYF. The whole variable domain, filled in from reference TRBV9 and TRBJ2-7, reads DSGVTQTPKHLITATGQRVTLRCSPRSGDLSVYWYQQSLDQGLQFLIQYYNGEERAKGNILERFSAQQFPDLHSELNLSSLELGDSALYFCASSAGQGNEQYFGPGTRLTVT.

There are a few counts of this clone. The CDR3 sequence: CASRSGTDEQYF. DNA for the CDR3: TGTGCCAGCAGATCCGGGACAGACGAGCAGTACTTC. This chain connects TRBV7-9 to TRBJ2-7, with 7 bases fitting TRBD1. This CDR3 has 12 residues. In germline, CDR1 is SEHNR, CDR2 FQNEAQ (reference sequence). J was trimmed by 5 bases and V by 6 bases; bases with no gene match: 4.

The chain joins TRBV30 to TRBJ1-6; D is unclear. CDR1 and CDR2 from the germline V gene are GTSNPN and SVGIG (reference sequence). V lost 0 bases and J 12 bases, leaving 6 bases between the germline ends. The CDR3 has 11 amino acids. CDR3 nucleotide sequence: TGTGCCTGGAGTGTACCCGGACCCCTCCACTTT. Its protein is CAWSVPGPLHF.

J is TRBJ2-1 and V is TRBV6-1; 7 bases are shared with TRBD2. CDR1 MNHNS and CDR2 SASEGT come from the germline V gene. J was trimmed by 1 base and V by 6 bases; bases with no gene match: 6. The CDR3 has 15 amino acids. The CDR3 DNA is TGTGCCAGCAGCTCACTAGCGCTGTCCTACAATGAGCAGTTCTTC. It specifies CASSSLALSYNEQFF.